The T cell receptor beta chain described here comes from a study of blood T cell repertoires in COVID-19. Overall study context: T cells, B-cell-depleted T cells, or PBMCs provided the cDNA or gDNA that served as material.

Clones were read by immunoSEQ multiplex PCR, and TCRdb kept only the in-frame ones, dropping some. Of more than 250,000 clones listed, around 84% are singletons. Participants came from roughly 23 US areas, aged about 18 to 95 years. Two negative PCRs, clearance, or symptom resolution were required of recovered Cohort 3 donors. V lost 0 bases and J 3 bases, leaving 14 bases between the germline ends. CDR3 length equals 16 residues. In germline, CDR1 is MDHEN, CDR2 SYDVKM. The sequenced sample consisted of PBMCs or T cells enriched from blood (not recorded which). The chain couples TRBV28 to TRBJ1-2; D remains unclear. The sequence derives from a woman between 18 and 30 years old who had recovered from COVID-19. DNA for the CDR3: TGTGCCAGCAGTTTATGGCCCAGGAACATCGACTATGGCTACACCTTC. This sequence encodes CASSLWPRNIDYGYTF.